What follows is one T cell receptor (beta chain) and its context. This sample stems from a study of blood T cell repertoires in COVID-19. Study-wide context: T cells, B-cell-depleted T cells, or PBMCs supplied cDNA or gDNA.

The assay was immunoSEQ multiplex PCR, and TCRdb's table has in-frame clones only and misses some. This sample has 150,000 to 200,000 clones; more than 75% occur once, and the top ten carry 17%. J was trimmed by 5 bases and V by 5 bases; bases with no gene match: 4. The length of the CDR3 is 15 residues. The germline V gene has CDR1 SGHTA and CDR2 FQGNSA. Participants spanned ages about 18 to 95 years and resided in some 22 US areas. V is TRBV7-2 and J is TRBJ2-3; TRBD2 agrees at 13 bases. This TCR derives from a woman between 45 and 65 years old with acute COVID-19. Sequenced: PBMCs or T cells enriched from blood (not recorded which). The CDR3 sequence: CASSEGLAGRDTQYF. In DNA, the CDR3 is TGTGCCAGCAGCGAGGGACTAGCGGGGAGAGATACGCAGTATTTT.